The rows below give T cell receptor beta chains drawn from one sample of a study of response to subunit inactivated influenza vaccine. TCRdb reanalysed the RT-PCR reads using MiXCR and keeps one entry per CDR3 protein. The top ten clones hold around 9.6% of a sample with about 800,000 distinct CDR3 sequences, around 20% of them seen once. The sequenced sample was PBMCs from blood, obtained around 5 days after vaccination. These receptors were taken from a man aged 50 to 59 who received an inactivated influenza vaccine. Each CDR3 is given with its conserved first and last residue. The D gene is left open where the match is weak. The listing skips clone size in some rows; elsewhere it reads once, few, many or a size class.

TGTGCCAGCAGAGGGCAGGGGAAGTCCTACGAGCAGTACTTC	CASRGQGKSYEQYF	TRBV6-2/TRBV6-3	TRBJ2-7	14	few	.
TGCAGCCTCCGCGGACGACACTACAATGAGCAGTTCTTC	CSLRGRHYNEQFF	TRBV29-1	TRBJ2-1	13	.	.
TGCAGTGCTGCCCCGGGACAGAGTTACGAGCAGTACTTC	CSAAPGQSYEQYF	TRBV20-1	TRBJ2-7	13	.	TRBD1
TGTGCCACCGGGACAGCGGTGAACACTGAAGCTTTCTTT	CATGTAVNTEAFF	TRBV7-2	TRBJ1-1	13	few	TRBD1
TGTGCCAGCAGCCAGAACAGGGGCATAGATGAAAAACTGTTTTTT	CASSQNRGIDEKLFF	TRBV4-2	TRBJ1-4	15	few	TRBD1
TGTGCCACCAGCAGAGGGGGTATTGCAGATACGCAGTATTTT	CATSRGGIADTQYF	TRBV15	TRBJ2-3	14	.	.
TGCGCGGGGGCGCAGGGGGGTTTGGTAGAGACCCAGTACTTC	CAGAQGGLVETQYF	TRBV29-1	TRBJ2-5	14	few	.
TGTGCCGTCCGGGGACAGGGGAGTGAAAAACTGTTTTTT	CAVRGQGSEKLFF	TRBV10-3	TRBJ1-4	13	few	TRBD1
TGCGCCAGCAGTAGCCAGGGGGCTCATTCAGGGGAGCTGTTTTTT	CASSSQGAHSGELFF	TRBV10-2	TRBJ2-2	15	few	TRBD1
TGTGCCAGCAGCCTCAACGGGGGCCGCACAGATACGCAGTATTTT	CASSLNGGRTDTQYF	TRBV13	TRBJ2-3	15	.	.